A single sample gave rise to the 3 T cell receptor beta chains below, sequenced in a study of blood T cell repertoires in COVID-19. The assay was immunoSEQ multiplex PCR, and TCRdb's table has in-frame clones only and misses some. The sample contains 130,000 to 150,000 clones, 84% of which appear only once. Material for sequencing was PBMCs or T cells enriched from blood (not recorded which). The source is a middle-aged man with acute COVID-19.

The V gene is TRBV6-2 or TRBV6-3, the J gene TRBJ2-2; D is unclear. Germline loops: CDR1 MNHEY, CDR2 SVGEGT. V dropped 5 bases and J dropped 5 bases, with 6 bases sitting between them. This CDR3 spans 12 amino acids. The CDR3 spells CASSTITGELFF. The DNA of the CDR3 is TGTGCCAGCAGTACTATAACCGGGGAGCTGTTTTTT.

V gene TRBV19 combines with J gene TRBJ1-1; 8 nucleotides agree with TRBD1. Germline loops: CDR1 LNHDA, CDR2 SQIVND (reference sequence). Germline trimming cut 3 bases from V and 4 bases from J; bases unmatched to any gene: 4. The CDR3 totals 14 residues. The CDR3 sequence: CASSIQGTGTEAFF. CDR3 DNA: TGTGCCAGTAGTATTCAGGGGACAGGCACTGAAGCTTTCTTT.

The rearrangement links TRBV25-1 to TRBJ2-1; 11 bases align to TRBD2. CDR1 and CDR2 from the germline V gene are MGHDK and SYGVNS. The length of the CDR3 is 13 residues. J was trimmed by 8 bases and V by 6 bases; bases with no gene match: 3. CDR3 DNA sequence: TGTGCCAGCAGACTAGCGGGAGCCTATGAGCAGTTCTTC. It yields the protein CASRLAGAYEQFF.